Shown below are 32 T cell receptor beta chains from a single sample sequenced in a study of blood T cell repertoires in COVID-19. Only in-frame clones appear in the TCRdb table, and some are missing; sequencing was by immunoSEQ multiplex PCR. The repertoire includes about 140,000 clones, 76% of them detected once, and approximately 4.5% sits in the top ten. The sequenced sample was peripheral blood. The receptors come from a woman at least 80 years old with active or convalescent COVID-19.

This chain links TRBV4-3 with TRBJ2-7; D not certain. V gave up 1 base and J gave up 0 bases, with 13 bases separating them. Germline V gene lookup returns CDR1 LGHNA and CDR2 YSLEER. This CDR3 region has 16 residues. CDR3 DNA sequence: TGCGCCAGCAGCCAAGTTGGTCCAGATAACTCCTACGAGCAGTACTTC. Translated: CASSQVGPDNSYEQYF.

The V call is TRBV5-4, the J call TRBJ1-2, with 10 bases aligning to TRBD1. Germline V CDR1 and CDR2: SGHNT, YYREEE (reference sequence). Trimming cost V 2 bases and J 8 bases; bases outside gene matches: 6. The length of the CDR3 is 14 residues. CDR3 DNA: TGTGCCAGCAGCTTACGACAGGGGGCGGGAGGCTACACCTTC. This sequence encodes CASSLRQGAGGYTF.

This clone was found a few times. V usage is TRBV4-1 and J usage is TRBJ1-1; D gene uncertain. Per the germline V gene, CDR1 is MGHRA and CDR2 is YSYEKL. The V gene lost 4 bases and the J gene lost 7 bases, with 10 bases spanning the gap. CDR3 length: 12 residues. CDR3 amino acids: CASSPRTGEAFF. CDR3 bases: TGCGCCAGCAGCCCTCGTACGGGTGAAGCTTTCTTT.

V and J are TRBV29-1 and TRBJ2-7, with 8 nucleotides matching TRBD2. Germline loops: CDR1 SQVTM, CDR2 ANQGSEA. The V gene end was trimmed by 7 bases and the J gene end by 0 bases; junction bases not matched to a gene: 8. The CDR3 covers 14 residues. The CDR3 protein is CSASLAESSYEQYF. The CDR3 DNA reads as TGCAGCGCCTCACTAGCGGAGAGCTCCTACGAGCAGTACTTC.

The CDR3 loop is CASRSGGRETQYF. Here the CDR3 DNA reads TGTGCCAGCCGCTCCGGGGGGCGAGAGACCCAGTACTTC. The chain joins TRBV12-3 or TRBV12-4 to TRBJ2-5; D possibly corresponds to TRBD2 (7 bases). This CDR3 contains 13 residues. The V end was cut by 8 bases, the J end by 4 bases, with 14 bases between.

This clone appeared a few times. V and J are TRBV7-3 and TRBJ1-1; 7 bases agree with TRBD1. The V gene end was trimmed by 6 bases and the J gene end by 1 base; junction bases not matched to a gene: 8. From germline, CDR1 is SGHTA and CDR2 FQGTGA. This CDR3 is built from 15 residues. The chain's CDR3 is CASSLTGDRNTEAFF. The CDR3 DNA is TGTGCCAGCAGTCTTACAGGGGACAGGAACACTGAAGCTTTCTTT. The full variable domain, its missing parts supplied by reference TRBV7-3 and TRBJ1-1, is GAGVSQTPSNKVTEKGKYVELRCDPISGHTALYWYRQSLGQGPEFLIYFQGTGAADDSGLPNDRFFAVRPEGSVSTLKIQRTERGDSAVYLCASSLTGDRNTEAFFGQGTRLTVV.

The table lists this clone with a few counts. The chain has TRBV19 and TRBJ2-7, with 12 bases matching TRBD1. This CDR3 has 14 amino acids. V trimming: 4 bases; J trimming: 7 bases; junction bases outside the gene matches: 5. CDR1 is LNHDA, CDR2 SQIVND, per germline (reference sequence). CDR3 sequence: CASSTGTGGQEQYF. The CDR3 nucleotides are TGTGCCAGTAGTACGGGGACAGGGGGCCAGGAGCAGTACTTC.

This clone was counted only a few times. The J gene is TRBJ2-5, the V gene TRBV6-5; no firm D call. The CDR3 contains 14 residues. Germline V gives CDR1 MNHEY, CDR2 SVGAGI. Trimming took 6 bases from V and 2 from J, leaving 13 bases between them. In DNA form, the CDR3 reads TGTGCCAGCAGCCGCCTTGGAGATCAAGAGACCCAGTACTTC. Translation gives CASSRLGDQETQYF.

V usage is TRBV7-9 and J usage is TRBJ1-1; 8 positions match TRBD1. The CDR3 extends over 15 amino acids. The trim removed 5 bases at V and 1 base at J, leaving 6 bases unmatched. The germline gives CDR1 SEHNR, CDR2 FQNEAQ (reference sequence). CDR3 sequence (DNA): TGTGCCAGCAGCCGACAGGGGATCCAGAACACTGAAGCTTTCTTT. Translating it yields CASSRQGIQNTEAFF.

V gene TRBV11-2 combines with J gene TRBJ1-5; possible D gene TRBD1, 6 bases. Looked up from germline, CDR1 is SGHAT and CDR2 is FQNNGV. CDR3 length: 15 amino acids. Trimming shortened V by 6 bases and J by 0 bases, and 12 bases separated the two germline ends. The CDR3 protein is CASSPQGGSNQPQHF. The CDR3 DNA reads TGTGCCAGCAGTCCTCAAGGGGGTAGCAATCAGCCCCAGCATTTT. Together with reference TRBV11-2 and TRBJ1-5, the CDR3 gives the full variable domain: EAGVAQSPRYKIIEKRQSVAFWCNPISGHATLYWYQQILGQGPKLLIQFQNNGVVDDSQLPKDRFSAERLKGVDSTLKIQPAKLEDSAVYLCASSPQGGSNQPQHFGDGTRLSIL.

This rearrangement joins TRBV5-1 to TRBJ2-3; 9 nucleotides agree with TRBD1. The CDR3 loop spans 15 amino acids. The junction had 5 bases not matched to a gene; V was cut back by 3 bases and J by 3 bases. Germline V gene data show CDR1 as SGHRS and CDR2 as YFSETQ. The CDR3 sequence is CASSSGQGGTDTQYF. CDR3 DNA sequence: TGCGCCAGCAGCTCGGGACAGGGTGGGACAGATACGCAGTATTTT.

This chain's CDR3 is CASSYGTSGRTSTDTQYF. The CDR3 nucleotides are TGCGCCAGCAGCTACGGGACTAGCGGTAGGACTAGCACAGATACGCAGTATTTT. V usage is TRBV5-1 and J usage is TRBJ2-3, with TRBD2 identical over 11 bases. After removal of 3 bases from V and 0 bases from J, the junction contained 9 bases not matched to a gene. Germline V lookup: CDR1 SGHRS, CDR2 YFSETQ. The CDR3 extends over 18 amino acids. Together with reference TRBV5-1 and TRBJ2-3, the CDR3 gives the full variable domain: KAGVTQTPRYLIKTRGQQVTLSCSPISGHRSVSWYQQTPGQGLQFLFEYFSETQRNKGNFPGRFSGRQFSNSRSEMNVSTLELGDSALYLCASSYGTSGRTSTDTQYFGPGTRLTVL.

This rearrangement joins TRBV7-2 to TRBJ2-3, with 9 bases matching TRBD2. This CDR3 is built from 14 residues. CDR1 is SGHTA and CDR2 is FQGNSA in the germline V gene. Unmatched junction bases numbered 5, after V lost 3 bases and J lost 7 bases. The CDR3 DNA sequence: TGTGCCAGCAGCTTCGGGACTAGCAGCAATACGCAGTATTTT. Its translation: CASSFGTSSNTQYF. Based on the CDR3 plus reference TRBV7-2 and TRBJ2-3, the full variable domain is GAGVSQSPSNKVTEKGKDVELRCDPISGHTALYWYRQSLGQGLEFLIYFQGNSAPDKSGLPSDRFSAERTGGSVSTLTIQRTQQEDSAVYLCASSFGTSSNTQYFGPGTRLTVL.

V is TRBV28 and J is TRBJ1-6; D ambiguous. V dropped 2 bases and J dropped 0 bases, with 8 bases sitting between them. The germline gives CDR1 MDHEN, CDR2 SYDVKM. The CDR3 sequence is 16 residues long. In DNA form, the CDR3 reads TGTGCCAGCAGTTTAGTAAAGCTCTCCTATAATTCACCCCTCCACTTT. Residues: CASSLVKLSYNSPLHF.

The chain has TRBV7-8 and TRBJ1-5, with no clear D. The CDR3 covers 14 residues. CDR1 and CDR2 from the germline V gene are SGHVS and FQNEAQ. V lost 5 bases and J lost 6, with 14 bases in between. The CDR3 here is CASSGQVVGQPQHF. The DNA for the CDR3 is TGTGCCAGCAGCGGTCAGGTTGTGGGTCAGCCCCAGCATTTT.

There are a few counts of this clone. This chain connects TRBV9 to TRBJ2-3, with TRBD1 identical over 7 bases. Germline CDR1 SGDLS, CDR2 YYNGEE. The V gene end was trimmed by 3 bases and the J gene end by 6 bases; junction bases not matched to a gene: 13. The CDR3 consists of 16 residues. CDR3: CASSGSYGQVFDTQYF. CDR3 nucleotide sequence: TGTGCCAGCAGCGGGTCTTATGGACAGGTCTTTGATACGCAGTATTTT.

The J gene is TRBJ2-7, the V gene TRBV5-8, with 9 bases fitting TRBD1. This CDR3 has 16 amino acids. J was trimmed by 5 bases and V by 5 bases; bases with no gene match: 14. Germline CDR1 and CDR2: SGHTS and YDEGEE. The CDR3 loop reads CASRREKGTGTHEQYF. In DNA form, the CDR3 reads TGTGCCAGCAGAAGGGAGAAGGGGACAGGGACCCACGAGCAGTACTTC.

Here the CDR3 DNA reads TGTGCCAGCAGCGTAGGCGCGGGGGCGGGAGGCTACACCTTC. Translated, it gives CASSVGAGAGGYTF. The J gene is TRBJ1-2, the V gene TRBV9; D is possibly TRBD1 (6 bases). V lost 0 bases to trimming and J lost 8 bases, with 14 bases between them. Germline loops: CDR1 SGDLS, CDR2 YYNGEE. This CDR3 spans 14 amino acids.

A single count supports this clone. The V gene is TRBV15, the J gene TRBJ1-1; D remains ambiguous. The CDR3 is made up of 13 amino acids. V was pared by 0 bases and J by 10 bases, with 12 bases between. Germline CDR1 and CDR2: LNHNV and YYDKDF (reference sequence). CDR3 loop: CATSRDRRERAFF. The CDR3 coding sequence is TGTGCCACCAGCAGAGATCGGAGGGAGAGAGCTTTCTTT.

The V call is TRBV2, the J call TRBJ1-3, with 7 bases lining up with TRBD1. CDR3 length: 15 residues. Germline assignment: CDR1 SNHLY and CDR2 FYNNEI. V was pared by 7 bases and J by 3 bases, with 9 bases of the junction left unmatched. CDR3 residues: CASKEGTAFGNTIYF. The CDR3 DNA is TGTGCCAGCAAGGAGGGGACAGCTTTTGGAAACACCATATATTTT. Based on the CDR3 plus reference TRBV2 and TRBJ1-3, the full variable domain is EPEVTQTPSHQVTQMGQEVILRCVPISNHLYFYWYRQILGQKVEFLVSFYNNEISEKSEIFDDQFSVERPDGSNFTLKIRSTKLEDSAMYFCASKEGTAFGNTIYFGEGSWLTVV.

The chain employs TRBV10-1 and TRBJ1-6, with D uncertain. The CDR3 runs to 12 residues. The ends were cut back, 3 bases at V and 7 bases at J, with 4 bases in the middle. Germline assignment: CDR1 WNHNN and CDR2 SYGVQD (reference sequence). The CDR3 loop is CASSDQNSPLHF. The DNA of the CDR3 is TGCGCCAGCAGTGACCAGAATTCACCCCTCCACTTT.

V gene TRBV19 combines with J gene TRBJ1-3, with TRBD1 matching 8 bases. The CDR3 has 15 residues. V was pared by 6 bases and J by 4 bases, with 8 bases of the junction left unmatched. CDR1 is LNHDA, CDR2 SQIVND, per germline (reference sequence). The CDR3 coding sequence is TGTGCCAGTAGATTGGACAGGGCTGGAGGAAACACCATATATTTT. It yields the protein CASRLDRAGGNTIYF.

The rearrangement joins TRBV9 to TRBJ2-1; TRBD1 might be the D (6 bases). Trimming took off 2 bases at V and 1 base at J, with 13 bases between the two ends. Germline V gene lookup returns CDR1 SGDLS and CDR2 YYNGEE. The CDR3 runs to 16 residues. CDR3 region: CASSVVSRGSYNEQFF. CDR3 bases: TGTGCCAGCAGCGTGGTTTCAAGGGGGTCCTACAATGAGCAGTTCTTC.

The rearrangement links TRBV6-5 to TRBJ2-5; TRBD2 agrees at 11 bases. The CDR3 length is 15 residues. V shed 6 bases, J shed 8 bases, and the junction held 11 bases outside the gene matches. Looked up from germline, CDR1 is MNHEY and CDR2 is SVGAGI. Written as DNA, the CDR3 is TGTGCCAGCAGCCAAGGGACTAGCGGTATGGGTACCCAGTACTTC. As protein: CASSQGTSGMGTQYF.

The J gene is TRBJ1-2, the V gene TRBV18; TRBD1 matches at 9 bases. Germline V gene data show CDR1 as KGHSH and CDR2 as LQKENI. The CDR3 has 16 amino acids. With V trimmed by 3 bases and J by 2 bases, 7 bases remained unmatched. CDR3 in DNA: TGTGCCAGCTCACCCACATCCGGGACAGGGAACTATGGCTACACCTTC. Translated, it gives CASSPTSGTGNYGYTF.

As to this clone: Other DNA sequences in this sample translate to the same CDR3. V and J are TRBV24-1 and TRBJ1-1; D possibly corresponds to TRBD1 (5 bases). Trimming stripped 3 bases from V and 2 bases from J, with 6 bases between. CDR1 is KGHDR, CDR2 SFDVKD, per germline. CDR3 length: 13 amino acids. CDR3 nucleotides: TGTGCCACCAGTGATAGGACAAACACTGAAGCTTTCTTT. This sequence encodes CATSDRTNTEAFF.

The rearrangement joins TRBV6-2 or TRBV6-3 to TRBJ1-2; 7 bases are shared with TRBD1. Per the germline V gene, CDR1 is MNHEY and CDR2 is SVGEGT. The CDR3 extends over 17 amino acids. Trimming cost V 2 bases and J 6 bases; bases outside gene matches: 15. This CDR3 is CASSYQQGIQGSHGYTF. The CDR3 bases are TGTGCCAGCAGTTACCAACAGGGGATTCAGGGGTCGCATGGCTACACCTTC.

The chain uses TRBV5-1 and TRBJ2-3; a possible D gene is TRBD2 (5 bases). CDR3 size: 12 residues. The V and J ends lost 3 bases and 11 bases respectively, with 13 bases between them. Germline V CDR1 and CDR2: SGHRS, YFSETQ. CDR3 sequence reads: CASSSLAKRQYF. The CDR3 coding sequence is TGCGCCAGCAGCTCGCTAGCCAAAAGGCAGTATTTT.

A single count supports this clone. This chain joins TRBV25-1 and TRBJ1-2; 9 bases line up with TRBD1. The V gene's germline CDR1 is MGHDK and CDR2 SYGVNS. The trim removed 3 bases at V and 5 bases at J, leaving 7 bases unmatched. This CDR3 has 15 residues. CDR3 DNA: TGTGCCAGCAGTGATCCCGGGACAGGGCGATATGGCTACACCTTC. Its protein is CASSDPGTGRYGYTF.

The rearrangement joins TRBV7-2 to TRBJ1-5, with D possibly being TRBD1 (5 bases). Germline values: CDR1 SGHTA, CDR2 FQGNSA. The length of the CDR3 is 15 residues. Trimming pared 6 bases from V and 6 bases from J, leaving 18 bases between. The CDR3: CASRPQDRPGQPQHF. The CDR3 DNA is TGTGCCAGCAGACCACAGGACCGCCCGGGTCAGCCCCAGCATTTT. The full variable domain, completed using reference TRBV7-2 and TRBJ1-5, is GAGVSQSPSNKVTEKGKDVELRCDPISGHTALYWYRQSLGQGLEFLIYFQGNSAPDKSGLPSDRFSAERTGGSVSTLTIQRTQQEDSAVYLCASRPQDRPGQPQHFGDGTRLSIL.

The CDR3 coding sequence is TGTGCCAGCAGTTTCGGTACAGCCCCACAAACGAAGAACACTGAAGCTTTCTTT. This codes for CASSFGTAPQTKNTEAFF. The chain employs TRBV27 and TRBJ1-1; D uncertain. CDR1 is MNHEY and CDR2 is SMNVEV in the germline V gene (reference sequence). V lost 3 bases to trimming and J lost 1 base, with 21 bases between them. CDR3 size: 18 residues.

The chain joins TRBV7-8 to TRBJ2-1; perhaps TRBD2 as D (5 bases). This CDR3 has 15 amino acids. Trimming shortened V by 7 bases and J by 8 bases, and 21 bases separated the two germline ends. Germline-derived CDR1 and CDR2 are SGHVS and FQNEAQ. The CDR3 DNA is TGTGCCAGCAAAACGGGGAGCGGAGCCTTTGATGAGCAGTTCTTC. It is translated as CASKTGSGAFDEQFF.